In its sample, the clone carrying this TCR beta chain was seen a few times. What it recognizes is unknown. These data originate in a study of response to subunit inactivated influenza vaccine. The study's findings and limits: Each seasonal flu vaccination may recruit only limited new T cells, authors suggested.

The CDR3 covers 13 residues. V was cut by 3 bases and J by 6 bases, with 9 bases left in between. TCRdb re-derived calls from the RT-PCR reads in MiXCR, one entry per CDR3 protein. The table lists 280,000 or so distinct CDR3 sequences, 21% of them singletons. This receptor was obtained from a man aged 50 to 75 who received an inactivated influenza vaccine. The J gene is TRBJ1-5, the V gene TRBV12-3 or TRBV12-4; D not certain. The starting material was PBMCs from blood, obtained 21 months after vaccination. In DNA, the CDR3 is TGTGCCAGCAGTTTTGGGTCTGGTCAGCCCCAGCATTTT. Translation gives CASSFGSGQPQHF.